The 21 T cell receptor beta chains given below trace back to one sample, sequenced in a study of T cells in women clearing cervical HPV infection. The table came from immunoSEQ multiplex PCR; TCRdb's copy has only in-frame clones and leaves some out. The sample spans about 26,000 clones; the ten largest clones claim 11%. Sequencing used blood buffy coat. The origin of the receptors is a woman aged 18-70 years with a cervical HPV16 infection that either progressed to CIN3+ or cleared (not recorded which).

As to this clone: The CDR3 end is not reached by the read, which stops 3 residues before it; the germline J gene fills it in. The rearrangement joins TRBV6-2 or TRBV6-3 to TRBJ1-5; D is ambiguous. Germline CDR1 reads MNHEY; CDR2 reads SVGEGT. The CDR3 spans 15 residues. Trimming removed 5 bases from V and 2 bases from J, with 13 bases in between. The CDR3 here is CASSDPVGGNQPQHF. Partial CDR3 DNA: TGTGCCAGCAGTGACCCCGTCGGGGGCAATCAGCCC.

Turning to this clone: One junction end disagrees with the germline gene, perhaps due to a read error. Sequencing ends 3 residues short of the CDR3 end; the germline J gene provides the rest. The chain uses TRBV4-2 and TRBJ1-2; 9 nucleotides match TRBD1. Germline V lookup: CDR1 LGHNA, CDR2 YNFKEQ. CDR3 size: 16 residues. The CDR3 bases that were read are TGCGCCAGCAGCCAAAGCAGACAACAGGGGGCTTTTGGC. It specifies CASSQSRQQGAFG. From start to end, the CDR3 is CASSQSRQQGAFGYTF.

With respect to this clone: The read stops 3 residues short of the end of the CDR3; the missing end is completed from the germline J gene. The V call is TRBV6-2 or TRBV6-3, the J call TRBJ2-1, with TRBD2 matching 8 bases. Germline CDR1 reads MNHEY; CDR2 reads SVGEGT. The CDR3 consists of 14 residues. Unmatched junction bases numbered 7, after V lost 6 bases and J lost 6 bases. Incomplete CDR3 DNA: TGTGCCAGCAGGCCGGGAGGGGGATTCAATGAG. Its protein is CASRPGGGFNE. The entire CDR3 protein reads CASRPGGGFNEQFF.

The CDR3 reads CASSDKIQGALGYTF. Incomplete CDR3 DNA: TGTGCCAGCAGCGACAAGATTCAGGGGGCGCTTGGC. The chain employs TRBV2 and TRBJ1-2, with TRBD1 matching 8 bases. The sequenced fragment ends 3 residues before the CDR3 boundary, so the rest is inferred from the germline J gene. The CDR3 is made up of 15 amino acids. CDR1 is SNHLY and CDR2 is FYNNEI in the germline V gene. V lost 6 bases, J lost 7 bases, and 13 bases stayed unmatched.

As to this clone: The CDR3 extends 3 residues past the end of the read, so its final part is completed from the germline J gene. The chain joins TRBV28 to TRBJ1-5; D is undetermined. Between the trimmed V and J ends, which lost 3 bases and 0 bases, there was a span of 9 bases. The CDR3 has 15 amino acids. Looked up from germline, CDR1 is MDHEN and CDR2 is SYDVKM. CDR3 DNA (partial): TGTGCCAGCAGTTTTCAGGTTAATAGCAATCAGCCC. Its translation is CASSFQVNSNQP. In full, the CDR3 reads CASSFQVNSNQPQHF.

For this clone: The read gets to within 3 residues of the CDR3 end, and the germline J gene fills in the rest. The gene calls are TRBV23-1 and TRBJ1-5; D is possibly TRBD1 (6 bases). Being an ORF, TRBV23-1 has a function that is uncertain. Trimming pared 0 bases from V and 5 bases from J, leaving 14 bases between. CDR3 length: 16 amino acids. CDR3 sequence reads: CASSQSWTEFYQPQHF. The covered CDR3 bases are TGCGCCAGCAGTCAATCTTGGACAGAGTTTTATCAGCCC.

Notes on this clone: Sequencing ends 3 residues short of the CDR3 end; the germline J gene provides the rest. The chain joins TRBV6-1 to TRBJ1-2; 9 bases align to TRBD1. The germline V gene encodes CDR1 MNHNS and CDR2 SASEGT. The CDR3 totals 15 residues. CDR3 region: CASSELSGQGFDYTF. CDR3 DNA (partial): TGTGCCAGCAGTGAACTGTCGGGACAGGGATTCGAC.

Notes on this clone: The CDR3 is cut off 3 residues early in the read; its end comes from the germline J gene. The rearrangement joins TRBV2 to TRBJ2-2, with D perhaps TRBD2 (6 bases). CDR1 is SNHLY, CDR2 FYNNEI, per germline. V lost 4 bases to trimming and J lost 3 bases, with 12 bases between them. This CDR3 region has 15 residues. CDR3 DNA, as far as it was read: TGTGCCAGCAGTGGTTGGGTAGCGGACACCGGGGAG. Translating gives CASSGWVADTGE. The CDR3 as a whole reads CASSGWVADTGELFF.

Turning to this clone: The CDR3 end falls 3 residues outside the read, so it is completed with the germline J gene. The V call is TRBV20-1, the J call TRBJ2-4; TRBD2 matches 7 bases. The CDR3 totals 14 residues. Looked up from germline, CDR1 is DFQATT and CDR2 is SNEGSKA (reference sequence). Trimming cost V 5 bases and J 6 bases; bases outside gene matches: 10. CDR3 DNA, as far as it was read: TGCAGTGCTTCCTATGGGGGGGTAGGAAACATT. Its protein is CSASYGGVGNI. The full CDR3 reads CSASYGGVGNIQYF.

CDR3 sequence reads: CASSLEDLNTEAFF. The CDR3 bases that were read are TGTGCCAGCAGTTTAGAGGACTTGAACACTGAA. V is TRBV28 and J is TRBJ1-1; the D is unclear. The read stops 3 residues short of the end of the CDR3; the missing end is completed from the germline J gene. The CDR3 has 14 residues. Germline V gives CDR1 MDHEN, CDR2 SYDVKM. The germline V and J ends were trimmed by 2 bases and 0 bases, with 7 bases remaining between them.

Of note for this clone: The read finishes 3 residues shy of the CDR3 end, and the germline J gene is used to complete it. The chain recombines TRBV30 with TRBJ1-1; 7 nucleotides line up with TRBD1. V lost 7 bases to trimming and J lost 5 bases; unmatched junction nucleotides: 10. This CDR3 has 13 residues. Germline V gene lookup returns CDR1 GTSNPN and CDR2 SVGIG (reference sequence). The sequenced part of the CDR3 DNA is TGTGCCTCCGATCAGGGGGGAAGGACTGAA. Its translation: CASDQGGRTE. The full-length CDR3 reads as CASDQGGRTEAFF.

The CDR3 spells CASSFLSDTQYF. The covered CDR3 bases are TGTGCCAGCAGCTTCCTGTCAGATACG. The chain recombines TRBV7-2 with TRBJ2-3; no reliable D call. From the germline J gene comes the end of the CDR3, since the read stops 3 residues before it. V was trimmed by 3 bases and J by 4 bases, leaving 5 bases between them. The CDR3 spans 12 residues. The germline V gene encodes CDR1 SGHTA and CDR2 FQGNSA. The entire variable domain, with the rest obtained from reference TRBV7-2 and TRBJ2-3, is as follows: GAGVSQSPSNKVTEKGKDVELRCDPISGHTALYWYRQSLGQGLEFLIYFQGNSAPDKSGLPSDRFSAERTGGSVSTLTIQRTQQEDSAVYLCASSFLSDTQYFGPGTRLTVL.

In the case of this clone: Coverage ceases 3 residues before the CDR3 finishes, and the germline J gene fills in the end. The chain employs TRBV20-1 and TRBJ1-2; 8 bases are shared with TRBD1. CDR1 DFQATT and CDR2 SNEGSKA come from the germline V gene (reference sequence). Losses at the gene ends were 5 bases for V and 4 bases for J; bases not matched to a gene: 6. This CDR3 spans 13 amino acids. CDR3 bases read: TGCAGTGCTGATACCGGGACAGGCTATGGC. Translation: CSADTGTGYG. The whole CDR3 reads CSADTGTGYGYTF.

About this clone: The CDR3 extends 3 residues past the end of the read, so its final part is completed from the germline J gene. The V gene is TRBV19, the J gene TRBJ2-5, with TRBD2 as a possible D gene (6 bases). From germline, CDR1 is LNHDA and CDR2 SQIVND (reference sequence). The CDR3 runs 11 residues. Trimming took off 8 bases at V and 5 bases at J, with 9 bases between the two ends. Partial CDR3 DNA: TGTGCCAGTGTGGAGGGGGAGACC. Residues: CASVEGET. Given in full, the CDR3 is CASVEGETQYF.

As to this clone: The read ends 3 residues early relative to the CDR3; the germline J gene fills the gap. This chain links TRBV5-4 with TRBJ2-3, with TRBD2 matching 14 bases. Germline CDR1 is SGHNT and CDR2 is YYREEE (reference sequence). The trim removed 0 bases at V and 4 bases at J, leaving 1 base unmatched. This CDR3 contains 16 residues. The CDR3 spells CASSLGLAGGPDTQYF. The sequenced CDR3 bases are TGTGCCAGCAGCTTGGGACTAGCGGGAGGGCCAGATACG.

A note on this clone: The read falls 3 residues short of the CDR3 end, and the missing part is taken from the germline J gene. The chain has TRBV19 and TRBJ2-4; D remains ambiguous. Germline V gene lookup returns CDR1 LNHDA and CDR2 SQIVND (reference sequence). There are 12 residues in the CDR3. The CDR3 is CASSDRYYGQYF. CDR3 bases read: TGTGCCAGTAGCGACCGCTACTATGGT.

A word on this clone: The sequence runs out 3 residues before the end of the CDR3; the remainder is reconstructed from the germline J gene. The chain carries TRBV7-6 and TRBJ1-5; perhaps TRBD1 as D (5 bases). CDR3 length: 13 amino acids. With 0 bases removed from V and 6 bases from J, the gap between germline ends came to 6 bases. The germline V gene has CDR1 SGHVS and CDR2 FNYEAQ. CDR3 DNA (partial): TGTGCCAGCAGCTTAGCAAGGGGTCAGCCC. Translation: CASSLARGQP. The CDR3, in full, reads CASSLARGQPQHF.

Points on this clone: The read finishes 3 residues shy of the CDR3 end, and the germline J gene is used to complete it. The genes are TRBV7-9 and TRBJ1-2; no clear D gene. Germline values: CDR1 SEHNR, CDR2 FQNEAQ (reference sequence). CDR3 length: 11 amino acids. The covered CDR3 bases are TGTGCCAGCAGCTTTGAAGGCGGC. Protein product: CASSFEGG. The full CDR3 is CASSFEGGYTF.

CDR3 DNA (partial): TGTGCCAGCAGCTTAGCAGGATTTAATTCACCC. It encodes CASSLAGFNSP. The full-length CDR3 reads as CASSLAGFNSPLHF. The chain couples TRBV11-2 to TRBJ1-6; D remains unclear. The read terminates 3 residues before the CDR3 end, so the remaining end is supplied by the germline J gene. Per germline, CDR1 SGHAT and CDR2 FQNNGV. V was pared by 1 base and J by 6 bases, with 7 bases between. This CDR3 comprises 14 residues. The entire variable domain, with the rest obtained from reference TRBV11-2 and TRBJ1-6, is as follows: EAGVAQSPRYKIIEKRQSVAFWCNPISGHATLYWYQQILGQGPKLLIQFQNNGVVDDSQLPKDRFSAERLKGVDSTLKIQPAKLEDSAVYLCASSLAGFNSPLHFGNGTRLTVT.

Details on this clone: The read is 3 residues too short to cover the CDR3 end, so that end is filled in from the germline J gene. This chain connects TRBV20-1 to TRBJ2-1; D is perhaps TRBD1 (6 bases). The V end was cut by 0 bases, the J end by 2 bases, with 11 bases between. The germline V gene encodes CDR1 DFQATT and CDR2 SNEGSKA (reference sequence). The CDR3 covers 15 residues. The CDR3 sequence: CSARDRGDTYNEQFF. The covered CDR3 bases are TGCAGTGCTAGAGACAGGGGAGACACCTACAATGAG.

About this clone: The CDR3 end is not reached by the read, which stops 3 residues before it; the germline J gene fills it in. The rearrangement uses TRBV20-1 and TRBJ2-1; D might be TRBD1 (6 bases). V was trimmed by 0 bases and J by 4 bases, leaving 10 bases between them. Germline loops: CDR1 DFQATT, CDR2 SNEGSKA (reference sequence). This CDR3 spans 14 amino acids. The DNA read from the CDR3 is TGCAGTGCTAGAGAACGGACAGCATACAATGAG. Translation gives CSARERTAYNE. The complete CDR3 reads CSARERTAYNEQFF.